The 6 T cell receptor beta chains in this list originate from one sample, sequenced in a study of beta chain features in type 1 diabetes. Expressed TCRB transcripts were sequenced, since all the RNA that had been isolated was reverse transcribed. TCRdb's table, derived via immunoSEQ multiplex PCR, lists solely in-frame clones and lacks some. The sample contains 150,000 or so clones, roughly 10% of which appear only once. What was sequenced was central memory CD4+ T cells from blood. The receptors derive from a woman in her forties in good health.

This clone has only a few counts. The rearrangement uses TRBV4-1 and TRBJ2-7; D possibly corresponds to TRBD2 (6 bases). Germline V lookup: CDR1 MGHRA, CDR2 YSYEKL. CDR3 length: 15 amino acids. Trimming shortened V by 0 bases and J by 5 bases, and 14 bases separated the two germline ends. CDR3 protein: CASSQDERAFDEQYF. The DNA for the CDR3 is TGCGCCAGCAGCCAAGACGAGCGGGCCTTCGACGAGCAGTACTTC.

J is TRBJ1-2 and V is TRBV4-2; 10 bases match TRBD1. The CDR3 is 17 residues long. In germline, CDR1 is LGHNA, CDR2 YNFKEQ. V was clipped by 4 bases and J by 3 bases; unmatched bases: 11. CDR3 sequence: CASSRSARDRGDYGYTF. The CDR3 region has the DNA TGTGCCAGCAGCCGGAGTGCCCGGGACAGGGGAGACTATGGCTACACCTTC.

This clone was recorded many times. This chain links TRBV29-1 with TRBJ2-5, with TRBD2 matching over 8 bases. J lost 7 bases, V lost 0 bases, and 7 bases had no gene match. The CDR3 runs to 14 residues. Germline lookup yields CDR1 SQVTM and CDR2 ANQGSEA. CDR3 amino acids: CSVEDAGGVGTQYF. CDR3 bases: TGCAGCGTTGAAGATGCGGGGGGAGTTGGGACCCAGTACTTC.

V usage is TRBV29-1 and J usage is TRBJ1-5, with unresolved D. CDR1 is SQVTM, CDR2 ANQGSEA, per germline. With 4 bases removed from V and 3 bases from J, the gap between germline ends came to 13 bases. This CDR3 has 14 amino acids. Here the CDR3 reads CSVVTADLNQPQHF. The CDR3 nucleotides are TGCAGCGTTGTAACAGCAGACCTCAATCAGCCCCAGCATTTT.

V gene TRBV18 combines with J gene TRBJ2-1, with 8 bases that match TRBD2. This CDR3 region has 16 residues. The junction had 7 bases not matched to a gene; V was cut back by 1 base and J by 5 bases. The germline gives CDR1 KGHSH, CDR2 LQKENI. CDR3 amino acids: CASSPLRGASDNEQFF. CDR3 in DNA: TGTGCCAGCTCACCACTGCGGGGGGCGAGCGACAATGAGCAGTTCTTC. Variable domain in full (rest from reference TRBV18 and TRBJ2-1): NAGVMQNPRHLVRRRGQEARLRCSPMKGHSHVYWYRQLPEEGLKFMVYLQKENIIDESGMPKERFSAEFPKEGPSILRIQQVVRGDSAAYFCASSPLRGASDNEQFFGPGTRLTVL.

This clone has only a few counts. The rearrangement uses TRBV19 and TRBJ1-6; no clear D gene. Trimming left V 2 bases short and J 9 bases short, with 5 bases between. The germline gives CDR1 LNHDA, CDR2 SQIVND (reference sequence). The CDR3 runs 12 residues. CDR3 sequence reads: CASSIQFSPLHF. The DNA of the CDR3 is TGTGCCAGTAGTATACAGTTTTCACCCCTCCACTTT.